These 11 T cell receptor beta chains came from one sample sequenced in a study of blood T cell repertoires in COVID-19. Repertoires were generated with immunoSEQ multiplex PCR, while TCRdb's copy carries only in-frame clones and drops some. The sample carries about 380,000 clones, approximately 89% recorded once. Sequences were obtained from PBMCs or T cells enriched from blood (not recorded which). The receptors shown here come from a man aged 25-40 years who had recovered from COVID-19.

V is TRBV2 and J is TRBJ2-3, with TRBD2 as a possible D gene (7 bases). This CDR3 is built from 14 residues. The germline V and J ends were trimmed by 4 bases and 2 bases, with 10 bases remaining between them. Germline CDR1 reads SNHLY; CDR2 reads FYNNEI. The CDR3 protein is CASSVRGATDTQYF. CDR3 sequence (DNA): TGTGCCAGCAGTGTACGGGGGGCCACAGATACGCAGTATTTT. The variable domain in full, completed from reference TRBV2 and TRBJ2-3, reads EPEVTQTPSHQVTQMGQEVILRCVPISNHLYFYWYRQILGQKVEFLVSFYNNEISEKSEIFDDQFSVERPDGSNFTLKIRSTKLEDSAMYFCASSVRGATDTQYFGPGTRLTVL.

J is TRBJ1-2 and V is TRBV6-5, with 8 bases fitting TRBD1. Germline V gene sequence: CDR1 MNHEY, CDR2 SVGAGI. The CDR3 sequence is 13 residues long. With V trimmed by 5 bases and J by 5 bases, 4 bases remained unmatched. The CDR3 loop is CASSQQGGYGYTF. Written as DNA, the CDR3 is TGTGCCAGCAGTCAACAGGGGGGTTATGGCTACACCTTC.

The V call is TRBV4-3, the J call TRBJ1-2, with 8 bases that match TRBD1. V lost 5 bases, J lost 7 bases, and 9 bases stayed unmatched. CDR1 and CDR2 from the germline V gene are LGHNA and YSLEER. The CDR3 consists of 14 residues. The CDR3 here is CASSKGVTGVGYTF. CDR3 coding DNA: TGCGCCAGCAGCAAAGGGGTGACAGGGGTTGGCTACACCTTC.

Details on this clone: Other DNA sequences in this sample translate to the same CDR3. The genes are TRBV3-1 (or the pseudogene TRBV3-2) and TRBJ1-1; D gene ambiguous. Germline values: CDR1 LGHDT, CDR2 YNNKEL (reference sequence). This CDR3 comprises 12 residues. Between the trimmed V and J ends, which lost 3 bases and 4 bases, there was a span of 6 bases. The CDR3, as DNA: TGTGCCAGCAGCCAGTCCAGCACTGAAGCTTTCTTT. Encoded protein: CASSQSSTEAFF.

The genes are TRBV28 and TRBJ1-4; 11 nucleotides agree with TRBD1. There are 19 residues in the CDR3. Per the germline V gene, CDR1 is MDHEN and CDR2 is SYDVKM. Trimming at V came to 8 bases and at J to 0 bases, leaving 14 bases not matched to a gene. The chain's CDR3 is CASGVLGAGQGATNEKLFF. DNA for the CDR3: TGTGCCAGCGGGGTATTAGGGGCGGGACAGGGGGCAACTAATGAAAAACTGTTTTTT. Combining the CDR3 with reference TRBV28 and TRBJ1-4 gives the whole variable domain DVKVTQSSRYLVKRTGEKVFLECVQDMDHENMFWYRQDPGLGLRLIYFSYDVKMKEKGDIPEGYSVSREKKERFSLILESASTNQTSMYLCASGVLGAGQGATNEKLFFGSGTQLSVL.

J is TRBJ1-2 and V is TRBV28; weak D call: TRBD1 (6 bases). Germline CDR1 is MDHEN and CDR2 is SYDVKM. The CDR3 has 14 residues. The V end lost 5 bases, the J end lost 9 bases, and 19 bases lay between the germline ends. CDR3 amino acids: CASSPPTGIVRYTF. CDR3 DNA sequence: TGTGCCAGCAGTCCTCCGACAGGCATCGTTCGCTACACCTTC.

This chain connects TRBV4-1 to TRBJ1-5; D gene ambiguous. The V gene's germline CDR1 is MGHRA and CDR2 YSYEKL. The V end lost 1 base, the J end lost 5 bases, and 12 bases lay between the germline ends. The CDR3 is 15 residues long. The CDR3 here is CASSQVLVADQPQHF. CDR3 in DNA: TGCGCCAGCAGCCAAGTCTTGGTTGCGGATCAGCCCCAGCATTTT.

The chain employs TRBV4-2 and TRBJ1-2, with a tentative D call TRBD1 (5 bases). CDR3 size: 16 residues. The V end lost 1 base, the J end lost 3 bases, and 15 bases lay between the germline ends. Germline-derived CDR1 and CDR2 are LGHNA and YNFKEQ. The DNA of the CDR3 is TGTGCCAGCAGCCAAGTATGGAAGGGGCGAGACTATGGCTACACCTTC. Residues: CASSQVWKGRDYGYTF.

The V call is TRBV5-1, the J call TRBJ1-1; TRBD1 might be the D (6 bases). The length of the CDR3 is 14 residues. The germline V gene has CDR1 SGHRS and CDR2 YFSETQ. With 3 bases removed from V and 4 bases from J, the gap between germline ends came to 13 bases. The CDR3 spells CASSSTPGATEAFF. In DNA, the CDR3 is TGCGCCAGCAGCTCGACTCCAGGGGCCACTGAAGCTTTCTTT. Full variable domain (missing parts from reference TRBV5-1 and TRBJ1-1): KAGVTQTPRYLIKTRGQQVTLSCSPISGHRSVSWYQQTPGQGLQFLFEYFSETQRNKGNFPGRFSGRQFSNSRSEMNVSTLELGDSALYLCASSSTPGATEAFFGQGTRLTVV.

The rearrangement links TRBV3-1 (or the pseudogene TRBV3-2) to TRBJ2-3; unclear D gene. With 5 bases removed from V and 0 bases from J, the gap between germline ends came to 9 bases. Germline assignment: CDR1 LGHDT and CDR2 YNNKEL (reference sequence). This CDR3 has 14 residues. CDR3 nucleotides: TGTGCCAGCAGCTCGTTAGAAAGCACAGATACGCAGTATTTT. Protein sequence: CASSSLESTDTQYF.

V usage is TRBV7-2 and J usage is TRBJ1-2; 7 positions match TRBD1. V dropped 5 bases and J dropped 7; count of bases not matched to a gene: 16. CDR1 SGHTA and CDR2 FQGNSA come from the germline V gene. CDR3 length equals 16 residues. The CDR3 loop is CASSEIPGGQGVGYTF. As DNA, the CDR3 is TGTGCCAGCAGCGAAATCCCTGGGGGGCAGGGGGTTGGCTACACCTTC.